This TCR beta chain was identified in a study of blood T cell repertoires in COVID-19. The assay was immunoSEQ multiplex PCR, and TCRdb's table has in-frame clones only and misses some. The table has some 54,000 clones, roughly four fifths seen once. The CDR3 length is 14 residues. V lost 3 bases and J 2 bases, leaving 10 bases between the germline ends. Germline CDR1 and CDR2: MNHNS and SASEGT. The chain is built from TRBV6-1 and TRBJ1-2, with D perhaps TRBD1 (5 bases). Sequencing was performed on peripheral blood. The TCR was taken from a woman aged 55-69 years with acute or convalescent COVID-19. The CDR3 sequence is CASSDPGRNYGYTF. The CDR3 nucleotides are TGTGCCAGCAGTGATCCAGGGAGGAACTATGGCTACACCTTC.